This TCR beta chain was captured by sequencing in a study of breast tumors, draining lymph nodes, adjacent tissues. The CDR3 loop spans 12 amino acids. In germline, CDR1 is DFQATT, CDR2 SNEGSKA (reference sequence). Trimming removed 1 base at V and 5 bases at J, with 7 bases between. The study, taken as a whole, reports: Data only fit, rather than demonstrated, lymph node origin of most tumor T cells. Most tumor T cells seemingly derive from lymph node, then expand in tumor.

Regarding this clonotype: Antigen unknown.

MiXCR, run by TCRdb on the multiplex PCR reads, gives a single entry per CDR3 protein. Here the sample spans approximately 40,000 distinct CDR3 sequences, just over 35% being singletons. The material sequenced was breast tumor tissue. The chain uses TRBV20-1 and TRBJ2-3; D gene ambiguous. The TCR originated in a female donor with breast cancer. Some clones in this sample may be carry-over from other donors' samples. The CDR3 loop reads CSARVTRDTQYF. DNA of the CDR3: TGCAGTGCTAGAGTAACTCGAGATACGCAGTATTTT.